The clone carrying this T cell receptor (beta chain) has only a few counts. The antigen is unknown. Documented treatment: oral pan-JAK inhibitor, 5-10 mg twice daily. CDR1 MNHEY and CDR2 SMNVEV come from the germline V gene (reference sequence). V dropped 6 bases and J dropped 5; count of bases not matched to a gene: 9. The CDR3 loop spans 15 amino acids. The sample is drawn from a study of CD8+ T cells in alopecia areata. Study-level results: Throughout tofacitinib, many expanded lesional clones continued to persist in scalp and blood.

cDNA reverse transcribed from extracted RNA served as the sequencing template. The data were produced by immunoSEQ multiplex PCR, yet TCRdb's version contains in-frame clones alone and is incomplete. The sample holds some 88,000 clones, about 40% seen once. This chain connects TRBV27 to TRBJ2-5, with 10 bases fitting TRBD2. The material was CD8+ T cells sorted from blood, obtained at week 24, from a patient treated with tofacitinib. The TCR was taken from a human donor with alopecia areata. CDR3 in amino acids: CASSPWASGSETQYF. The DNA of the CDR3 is TGTGCCAGCAGCCCCTGGGCTAGCGGGAGTGAGACCCAGTACTTC.